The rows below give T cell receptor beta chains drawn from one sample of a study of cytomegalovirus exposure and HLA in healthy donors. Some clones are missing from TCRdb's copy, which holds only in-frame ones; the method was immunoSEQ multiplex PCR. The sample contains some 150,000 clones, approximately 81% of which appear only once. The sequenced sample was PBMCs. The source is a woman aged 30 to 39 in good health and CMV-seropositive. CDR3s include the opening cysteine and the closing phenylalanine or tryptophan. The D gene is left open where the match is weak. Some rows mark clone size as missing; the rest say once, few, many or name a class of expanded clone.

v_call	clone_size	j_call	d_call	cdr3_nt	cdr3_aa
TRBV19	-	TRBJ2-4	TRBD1	TGTGCCAGTCGCCGTACTGGACAGGGGGACATTCAGTACTTC	CASRRTGQGDIQYF
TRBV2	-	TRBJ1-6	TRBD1	TGTGCCAGCAGACCCGGGACAGGCGAAAATTCACCCCTCCACTTT	CASRPGTGENSPLHF
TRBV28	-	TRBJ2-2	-	TGTGCCAGCAGTCCTCCCGGGGAGCTGTTTTTT	CASSPPGELFF
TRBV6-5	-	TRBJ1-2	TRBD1	TGTGCCAGCAGTCCCGGGACAGCTAACTATGGCTACACCTTC	CASSPGTANYGYTF
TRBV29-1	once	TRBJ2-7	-	TGCAGCGTTGGAGTTGCAGGGAATTCCTACGAGAAGTACTTC	CSVGVAGNSYEKYF
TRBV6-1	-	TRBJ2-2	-	TGTGCCACCGTGGAGGGGCGCTGGACCGGGGAGCTGTTTTTT	CATVEGRWTGELFF
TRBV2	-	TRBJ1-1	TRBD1	TGTGCCAGCAGGAAAGACAGGGGGAACACTGAAGCTTTCTTT	CASRKDRGNTEAFF
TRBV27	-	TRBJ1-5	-	TGTGCCAGCAGTTTAGATCGGGTTAGCAATCAGCCCCAGCATTTT	CASSLDRVSNQPQHF
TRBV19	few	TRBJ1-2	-	TGTGCCGGAAGCCGGGGGGGGCAGGGCTACACCTTC	CAGSRGGQGYTF
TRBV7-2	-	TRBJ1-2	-	TGTGCCAGCAGCTTAGGGTCCCAGGGGCAATATTATGGCTACACCTTC	CASSLGSQGQYYGYTF
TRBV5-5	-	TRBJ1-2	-	TGTGCCAGCAGCTCTGGACAGTCTGGGTCGTTGGGCTACACCTTC	CASSSGQSGSLGYTF
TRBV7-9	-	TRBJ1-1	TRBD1	TGTGCCAGCAGACAAACCGGGACAGGGGGTATGAACACTGAAGCTTTCTTT	CASRQTGTGGMNTEAFF
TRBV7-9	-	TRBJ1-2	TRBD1	TGTGCCAGCAAACGGAGTTCCACAGGGGGAAATTATGGCTACACCTTC	CASKRSSTGGNYGYTF
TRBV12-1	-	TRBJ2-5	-	TGTGCCAGGTCGGGGGGCAGGCGGGACCAAGAGACCCAGTACTTC	CARSGGRRDQETQYF
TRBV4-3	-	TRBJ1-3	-	TGCGCCAGCAGCTACACGACTGACTCTGGAAACACCATATATTTT	CASSYTTDSGNTIYF
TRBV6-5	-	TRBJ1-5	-	TGTGCCAGCAAGCCCGGGACTGCGCCTCAGCCCCAGCATTTT	CASKPGTAPQPQHF
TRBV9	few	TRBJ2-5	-	TGTGCCAGCAGCCCAGGGGCCCTCGAGACCCAGTACTTC	CASSPGALETQYF
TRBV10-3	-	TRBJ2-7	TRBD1	TGTGCCACCTCGACAGGGTACGAGCAGTACTTC	CATSTGYEQYF
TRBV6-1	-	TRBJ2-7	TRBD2	TGTGCCAGCAGTCTAGCGGTACTATCCTACGAGCAGTACTTC	CASSLAVLSYEQYF
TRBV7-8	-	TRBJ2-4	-	TGTGCCAGCAGCCCACGGCCGGGGGACATTCAGTACTTC	CASSPRPGDIQYF
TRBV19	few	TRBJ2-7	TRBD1	TGTGCCAGTAGTACGGTCTGGACAGGGGACGAGCAGTACTTC	CASSTVWTGDEQYF
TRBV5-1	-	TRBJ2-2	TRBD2	TGCGCCAGCAGGCCTTTCGGACTAGCGGTTACATCGAACACCGGGGAGCTGTTTTTT	CASRPFGLAVTSNTGELFF
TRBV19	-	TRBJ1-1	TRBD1	TGTGCCAGTAGGTTACAGGGGGGTAACACTGAAGCTTTCTTT	CASRLQGGNTEAFF
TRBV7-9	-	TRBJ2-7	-	TGTGCCAGCAGATCAGGACAGTCCTACGAGCAGTACTTC	CASRSGQSYEQYF
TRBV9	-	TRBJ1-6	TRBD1	TGTGCCAGCAGCCCTTCCGGACAGGGGAATAATTCACCCCTCCACTTT	CASSPSGQGNNSPLHF
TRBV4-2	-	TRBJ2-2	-	TGTGCCAGCAGCCAAAAAACTAGTAACACCGGGGAGCTGTTTTTT	CASSQKTSNTGELFF
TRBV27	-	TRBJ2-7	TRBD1	TGTGCCAGCAGTTCAGACAGGGCCTACGAGCAGTACTTC	CASSSDRAYEQYF
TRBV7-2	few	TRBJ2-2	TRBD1	TGTGCCAGCAGCCAGCCGGGAAGAGGGGGACAGGGGAAGACCGGGGAGCTGTTTTTT	CASSQPGRGGQGKTGELFF
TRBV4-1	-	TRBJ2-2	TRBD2	TGCGCCAGCAGCCAAGATCGAGCGGGGGGATACACCGGGGAGCTGTTTTTT	CASSQDRAGGYTGELFF
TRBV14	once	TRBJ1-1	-	TGTGCCAGCAGCCAGACGACGGGGAACACTGAAGCTTTCTTT	CASSQTTGNTEAFF
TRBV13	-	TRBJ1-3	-	TGTGCCAGCAGCCATAAAAGGAGCTCTGGAAACACCATATATTTT	CASSHKRSSGNTIYF
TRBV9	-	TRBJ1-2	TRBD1	TGTGCCAGCAGCGCCTCCGTGGGTGGACAGGGCCAAAGATCTAATGGCTACACCTTC	CASSASVGGQGQRSNGYTF
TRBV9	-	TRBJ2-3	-	TGTGCCAGCAGCGCGAGCGGCAGCACAGATACGCAGTATTTT	CASSASGSTDTQYF
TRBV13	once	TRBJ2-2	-	TGTGCCAGCGGGGCTATAACTGCGAACACCGGGGAGCTGTTTTTT	CASGAITANTGELFF
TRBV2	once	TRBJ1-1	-	TGTGCCAGCACTCGGACAACCATGAACACTGAAGCTTTCTTT	CASTRTTMNTEAFF
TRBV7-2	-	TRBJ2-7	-	TGTGCCAGCAGCTTAGACAGGACCTACGAGCAGTACTTC	CASSLDRTYEQYF
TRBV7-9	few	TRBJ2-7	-	TGTGCCAGCAGCTCTCGGTACGAGCAGTACTTC	CASSSRYEQYF
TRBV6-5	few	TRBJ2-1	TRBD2	TGTGCCACCTCCCCCGAGGCGGGGGGGCCGGGTGAGCAGTTCTTC	CATSPEAGGPGEQFF
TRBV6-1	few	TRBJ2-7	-	TGTGCCAGCAGAGTACAGGGCCTGAGTGAGCAGTACTTC	CASRVQGLSEQYF
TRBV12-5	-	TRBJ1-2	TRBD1	TGTGCTAGTGGTTTGGCCTCCGGGACAGCTCTCTATGGCTACACCTTC	CASGLASGTALYGYTF
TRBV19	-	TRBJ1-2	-	TGTGCCAGTAGTATAAGGATACAGGGAAACTATGGCTACACCTTC	CASSIRIQGNYGYTF
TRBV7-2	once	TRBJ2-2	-	TGTGCCAGCAGCTTAGGGTGGCAGGCGAACACCGGGGAGCTGTTTTTT	CASSLGWQANTGELFF
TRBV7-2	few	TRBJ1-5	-	TGTGCCAGCAGCCTTAGTAGCAATCAGCCCCAGCATTTT	CASSLSSNQPQHF
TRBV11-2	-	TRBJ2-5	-	TGTGCCAGCAGCTTATTCCCCACGACAGGACCACGGGAAGAGACCCAGTACTTC	CASSLFPTTGPREETQYF
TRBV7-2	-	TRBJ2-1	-	TGTGCCAGCAGCTACGGGGTTAGCGAGTCCAATGAGCAGTTCTTC	CASSYGVSESNEQFF
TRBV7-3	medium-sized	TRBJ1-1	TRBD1	TGTGCCAGCAGCCTCACAGGGGACGCAGAAGCTTTCTTT	CASSLTGDAEAFF
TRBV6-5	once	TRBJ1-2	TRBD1	TGTGCCATACAGGGGGCGGGGGGCTATGGCTACACCTTC	CAIQGAGGYGYTF
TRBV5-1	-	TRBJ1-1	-	TGCGCCAGCAGCTCGGTAACAGGAACCACTGAAGCTTTCTTT	CASSSVTGTTEAFF
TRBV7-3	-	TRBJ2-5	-	TGTGCCAGCAGCTCGACAGTACAAGAGACCCAGTACTTC	CASSSTVQETQYF
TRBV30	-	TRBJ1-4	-	TGTGCCCTACGGCCGCAGGATAATGAAAAACTGTTTTTT	CALRPQDNEKLFF
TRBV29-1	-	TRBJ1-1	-	TGCAGCGTTCCCGGCCCGGGGGGGGCTACTGAAGCTTTCTTT	CSVPGPGGATEAFF
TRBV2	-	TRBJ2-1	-	TGTGCCAGCAGGGCAGGAACCTACTACAATGAGCAGTTCTTC	CASRAGTYYNEQFF
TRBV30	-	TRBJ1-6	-	TGTGCCTTGAGAACCCCTAGTTCACCCCTCCACTTT	CALRTPSSPLHF
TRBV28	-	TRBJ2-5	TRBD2	TGTGCCAGCAGTTCGACTAGCGGGGTAGAGACCCAGTACTTC	CASSSTSGVETQYF
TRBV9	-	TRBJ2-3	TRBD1	TGTGCCAGCAGCGTAACAGGGGATGGCACAGATACGCAGTATTTT	CASSVTGDGTDTQYF
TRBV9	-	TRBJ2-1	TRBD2	TGTGCCAGCAGCGTAGAGCGGGGGGGGCAGGAGCAGTTCTTC	CASSVERGGQEQFF